These 18 T cell receptor beta chains share one sample of origin, sequenced in a study of T cell changes during pregnancy in multiple sclerosis. Using immunoSEQ multiplex PCR, the repertoire was profiled, and TCRdb retains in-frame clones only, with some absent. The table shows 50,000 to 70,000 clones, with roughly 89% occurring only once. The sample was peripheral blood, taken in the second trimester of pregnancy. The receptors derive from a female donor with multiple sclerosis, enrolled in a pregnancy study.

This chain joins TRBV25-1 and TRBJ2-1; the D gene is possibly TRBD2 (6 bases). Germline V CDR1 and CDR2: MGHDK, SYGVNS. The CDR3 runs to 15 residues. V shed 7 bases and J shed 9 bases, with 22 bases lying between them. The CDR3 DNA sequence: TGTGCCAGCATGCGGGGACTCATGTCAACCGGTGAGCAGTTCTTC. This encodes CASMRGLMSTGEQFF.

V and J are TRBV6-4 and TRBJ2-2; maybe TRBD1 (5 bases). The germline V gene has CDR1 MRHNA and CDR2 SNTAGT. There are 16 residues in the CDR3. V was cut by 4 bases and J by 5 bases, with 17 bases left in between. The CDR3 DNA sequence: TGTGCCAGCAGTGCTGAAGCTGGCTCAGGGACCGGGGAGCTGTTTTTT. Its translation: CASSAEAGSGTGELFF.

This clone showed up just a few times. The chain recombines TRBV5-4 with TRBJ2-3, with 7 bases that match TRBD2. The CDR3 runs 15 residues. Germline CDR1 reads SGHNT; CDR2 reads YYREEE (reference sequence). V shed 4 bases and J 1 base; nucleotides not matched to a gene: 6. CDR3 residues: CASSPFGGGTDTQYF. Written as DNA, the CDR3 is TGTGCCAGCAGCCCTTTTGGGGGGGGCACAGATACGCAGTATTTT.

V gene TRBV30 combines with J gene TRBJ1-5; D is unresolved. The CDR3 totals 14 residues. Germline CDR1 GTSNPN, CDR2 SVGIG (reference sequence). Trimming removed 5 bases from V and 2 bases from J, with 13 bases in between. CDR3 residues: CAWGMTQGNQPQHF. As DNA, the CDR3 is TGTGCCTGGGGCATGACCCAGGGCAATCAGCCCCAGCATTTT.

The chain employs TRBV9 and TRBJ2-6; no reliable D call. Trimming cost V 6 bases and J 0 bases, with 10 bases left between them. The germline gives CDR1 SGDLS, CDR2 YYNGEE. CDR3 length: 15 residues. The CDR3 bases are TGTGCCAGCACCCCCTACTTCTCTGGGGCCAACGTCCTGACTTTC. Its protein is CASTPYFSGANVLTF.

CDR3 loop: CASSLGLLSGRVAGELFF. CDR3 sequence (DNA): TGTGCCAGCAGCTTAGGTCTCCTTAGCGGGAGGGTCGCCGGGGAGCTGTTTTTT. V gene TRBV7-3 combines with J gene TRBJ2-2; 11 bases fit TRBD2. Germline V gives CDR1 SGHTA, CDR2 FQGTGA. The CDR3 is made up of 18 amino acids. Trimming cost V 2 bases and J 6 bases; bases outside gene matches: 11.

The chain combines TRBV7-6 with TRBJ1-4, with D maybe TRBD1 (5 bases). Looked up from germline, CDR1 is SGHVS and CDR2 is FNYEAQ. The CDR3 is made up of 14 amino acids. Trimming stripped 5 bases from V and 8 bases from J, with 15 bases between. The CDR3 protein is CASSLGQGREKLFF. CDR3 sequence (DNA): TGTGCCAGCAGCCTCGGGCAGGGTAGGGAAAAACTGTTTTTT.

The J gene is TRBJ1-4, the V gene TRBV27; 7 bases fit TRBD1. Trimming cost V 7 bases and J 2 bases; bases outside gene matches: 7. Per germline, CDR1 MNHEY and CDR2 SMNVEV (reference sequence). The CDR3 consists of 15 residues. CDR3 residues: CASKQGSGTNEKLFF. The CDR3, as DNA: TGTGCCAGCAAACAGGGGTCTGGGACTAATGAAAAACTGTTTTTT.

The V gene is TRBV27, the J gene TRBJ1-6, with TRBD1 identical over 8 bases. The length of the CDR3 is 15 residues. V dropped 5 bases and J dropped 6; count of bases not matched to a gene: 6. CDR1 and CDR2 from the germline V gene are MNHEY and SMNVEV (reference sequence). CDR3 amino acids: CASSTRDRLNSPLHF. The DNA for the CDR3 is TGTGCCAGCAGTACCCGGGACAGGCTTAATTCACCCCTCCACTTT.

The chain links TRBV7-3 to TRBJ2-3; D is perhaps TRBD2 (5 bases). The V and J ends lost 4 bases and 2 bases respectively, with 7 bases between them. The CDR3 sequence is 13 residues long. Germline lookup yields CDR1 SGHTA and CDR2 FQGTGA. CDR3 DNA: TGTGCCAGCAGCTCCGACTACACAGATACGCAGTATTTT. Protein: CASSSDYTDTQYF.

This chain uses TRBV11-3 with TRBJ2-7; D is unclear. V was cut by 1 base and J by 4 bases, with 20 bases left in between. This CDR3 is 17 amino acids long. From germline, CDR1 is SGHNT and CDR2 YENEEA. The CDR3 reads CASSLVPLGRPDYEQYF. The CDR3 DNA reads TGTGCCAGCAGCTTAGTCCCCCTGGGCCGTCCCGATTACGAGCAGTACTTC. The full variable domain, in which reference TRBV11-3 and TRBJ2-7 provide the parts outside the CDR3, is EAGVVQSPRYKIIEKKQPVAFWCNPISGHNTLYWYLQNLGQGPELLIRYENEEAVDDSQLPKDRFSAERLKGVDSTLKIQPAELGDSAVYLCASSLVPLGRPDYEQYFGPGTRLTVT.

The V call is TRBV19, the J call TRBJ2-7; 10 nucleotides match TRBD1. The trim removed 5 bases at V and 2 bases at J, leaving 9 bases unmatched. Per germline, CDR1 LNHDA and CDR2 SQIVND (reference sequence). The CDR3 runs to 16 residues. Here the CDR3 DNA reads TGTGCCAGTAGTGTTTTTGTAGGACAGGGGGCCTACGAGCAGTACTTC. Its protein product is CASSVFVGQGAYEQYF.

The gene calls are TRBV5-1 and TRBJ2-5; 16 positions agree with TRBD2. This CDR3 comprises 15 residues. In germline, CDR1 is SGHRS, CDR2 YFSETQ. V lost 7 bases to trimming and J lost 2 bases; unmatched junction nucleotides: 2. CDR3 in amino acids: CASGTSGRGQETQYF. The CDR3 coding sequence is TGCGCCAGCGGGACTAGCGGGAGGGGGCAAGAGACCCAGTACTTC.

V is TRBV19 and J is TRBJ2-1; TRBD2 aligns across 15 bases. The J segment lost 1 base and the V segment lost 8 bases, leaving 6 bases of the junction unmatched. CDR1 and CDR2 (germline): LNHDA, SQIVND (reference sequence). The CDR3 runs 17 residues. The chain's CDR3 is CASAPGLAGGSYNEQFF. The CDR3 DNA reads as TGTGCCAGTGCCCCGGGACTAGCGGGAGGTTCCTACAATGAGCAGTTCTTC. The entire variable domain, with the rest obtained from reference TRBV19 and TRBJ2-1, is as follows: DGGITQSPKYLFRKEGQNVTLSCEQNLNHDAMYWYRQDPGQGLRLIYYSQIVNDFQKGDIAEGYSVSREKKESFPLTVTSAQKNPTAFYLCASAPGLAGGSYNEQFFGPGTRLTVL.

CDR3 residues: CALGEGADTQYF. In nucleotides, the CDR3 is TGTGCCTTAGGGGAAGGGGCAGATACGCAGTATTTT. The V and J genes are TRBV30 and TRBJ2-3, with a weak D call TRBD1 (5 bases). CDR3 length equals 12 residues. Germline CDR1 is GTSNPN and CDR2 is SVGIG (reference sequence). With 7 bases removed from V and 4 bases from J, the gap between germline ends came to 12 bases.

The rearrangement uses TRBV6-4 and TRBJ2-7; 11 nucleotides match TRBD1. The ends lost 3 bases at V and 3 bases at J; junction bases unmatched: 4. This CDR3 spans 15 amino acids. Germline lookup yields CDR1 MRHNA and CDR2 SNTAGT. In DNA, the CDR3 is TGTGCCAGCAGTGAAGAGGGGACAGGGGGCTACGAGCAGTACTTC. Its protein product is CASSEEGTGGYEQYF.

This chain joins TRBV20-1 and TRBJ1-1; no clear D gene. V dropped 3 bases and J dropped 5 bases, with 7 bases sitting between them. The CDR3 has 11 amino acids. CDR1 and CDR2 (germline): DFQATT, SNEGSKA (reference sequence). This CDR3 reads CSARRRTEAFF. CDR3 DNA sequence: TGCAGTGCTAGGAGAAGAACTGAAGCTTTCTTT.

The genes are TRBV7-2 and TRBJ1-2; D not resolved. The germline V and J ends were trimmed by 5 bases and 0 bases, with 19 bases remaining between them. This CDR3 comprises 17 residues. Germline CDR1 and CDR2: SGHTA and FQGNSA. The CDR3 nucleotides are TGTGCCAGCAGCCACCACCTTTCCAGAAGTACTAACTATGGCTACACCTTC. Translating gives CASSHHLSRSTNYGYTF.